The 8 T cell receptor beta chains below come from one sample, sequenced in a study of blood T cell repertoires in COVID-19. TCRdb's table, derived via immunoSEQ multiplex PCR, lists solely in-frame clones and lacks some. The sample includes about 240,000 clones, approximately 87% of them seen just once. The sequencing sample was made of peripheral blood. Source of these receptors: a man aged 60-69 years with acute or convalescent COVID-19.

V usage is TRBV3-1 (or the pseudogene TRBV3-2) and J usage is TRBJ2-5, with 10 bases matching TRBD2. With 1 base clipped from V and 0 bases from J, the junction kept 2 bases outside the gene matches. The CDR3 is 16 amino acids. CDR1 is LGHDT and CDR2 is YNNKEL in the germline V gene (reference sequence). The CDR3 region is CASSQGLAGDQETQYF. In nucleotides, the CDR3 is TGTGCCAGCAGCCAAGGGCTAGCGGGGGACCAAGAGACCCAGTACTTC.

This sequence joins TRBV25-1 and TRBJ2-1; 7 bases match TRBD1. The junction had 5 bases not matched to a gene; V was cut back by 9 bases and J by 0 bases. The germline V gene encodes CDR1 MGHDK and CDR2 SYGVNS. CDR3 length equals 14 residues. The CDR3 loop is CASSTGSSYNEQFF. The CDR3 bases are TGTGCCAGTTCGACAGGGAGCTCCTACAATGAGCAGTTCTTC.

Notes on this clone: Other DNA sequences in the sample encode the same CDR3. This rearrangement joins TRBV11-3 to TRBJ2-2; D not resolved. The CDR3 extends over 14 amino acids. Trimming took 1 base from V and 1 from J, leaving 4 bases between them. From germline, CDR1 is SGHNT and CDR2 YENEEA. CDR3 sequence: CASSLGGNTGELFF. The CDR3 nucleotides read TGTGCCAGCAGCTTAGGCGGGAACACCGGGGAGCTGTTTTTT.

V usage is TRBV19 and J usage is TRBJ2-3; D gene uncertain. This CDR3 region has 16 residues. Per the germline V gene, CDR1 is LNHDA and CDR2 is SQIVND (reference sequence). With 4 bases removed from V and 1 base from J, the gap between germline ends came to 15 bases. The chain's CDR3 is CASSTNSAWGTDTQYF. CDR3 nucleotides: TGTGCCAGTAGTACGAACTCAGCGTGGGGCACAGATACGCAGTATTTT.

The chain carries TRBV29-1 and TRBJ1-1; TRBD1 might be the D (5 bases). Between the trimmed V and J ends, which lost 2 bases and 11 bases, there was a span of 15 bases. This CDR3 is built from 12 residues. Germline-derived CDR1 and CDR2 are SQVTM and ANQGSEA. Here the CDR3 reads CSVELGGGLAFF. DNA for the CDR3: TGCAGCGTTGAACTGGGTGGGGGACTCGCTTTCTTT.

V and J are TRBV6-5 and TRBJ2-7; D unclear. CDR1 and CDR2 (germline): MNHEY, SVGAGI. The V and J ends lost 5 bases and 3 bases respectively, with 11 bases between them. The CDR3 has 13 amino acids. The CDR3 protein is CASSRGTFYEQYF. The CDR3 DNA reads TGTGCCAGCAGTCGCGGTACATTCTACGAGCAGTACTTC.

In DNA, the CDR3 is TGTGCCAGCAGCTTCCCGGGACACTTGAACACTGAAGCTTTCTTT. This encodes CASSFPGHLNTEAFF. V is TRBV5-4 and J is TRBJ1-1; D might be TRBD1 (6 bases). CDR3 length equals 15 residues. Germline CDR1 and CDR2: SGHNT and YYREEE (reference sequence). The V and J ends lost 2 bases and 0 bases respectively, with 11 bases between them. Supplemented by reference TRBV5-4 and TRBJ1-1, the full variable domain reads ETGVTQSPTHLIKTRGQQVTLRCSSQSGHNTVSWYQQALGQGPQFIFQYYREEENGRGNFPPRFSGLQFPNYSSELNVNALELDDSALYLCASSFPGHLNTEAFFGQGTRLTVV.

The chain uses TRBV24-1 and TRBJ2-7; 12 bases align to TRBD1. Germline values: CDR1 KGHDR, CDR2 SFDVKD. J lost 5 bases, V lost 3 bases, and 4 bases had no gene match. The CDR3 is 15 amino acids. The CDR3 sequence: CATSDRGTGGHEQYF. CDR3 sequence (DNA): TGTGCCACCAGTGATAGGGGGACAGGGGGCCACGAGCAGTACTTC.